Detailed here is one T cell receptor (beta chain). The data belong to a study of blood T cell repertoires in COVID-19. V was trimmed by 5 bases and J by 6 bases, leaving 23 bases between them. CDR1 is MNHEY and CDR2 is SMNVEV in the germline V gene (reference sequence). This CDR3 is built from 16 residues. Data came from immunoSEQ multiplex PCR; TCRdb stores just in-frame clones and leaves some out. Here the sample spans about 95,000 clones, approximately 81% being singletons. The chain is built from TRBV27 and TRBJ2-7; D gene ambiguous. This sequence originates from a man older than 75 with active or convalescent COVID-19. Sequencing was performed on peripheral blood. The CDR3: CASSRSQRLGTGEQYF. The DNA of the CDR3 is TGTGCCAGCAGTAGAAGTCAGAGGCTCGGAACGGGCGAGCAGTACTTC.